The rows below give T cell receptor beta chains drawn from one sample of a study of cytomegalovirus exposure and HLA in healthy donors. Sequenced by immunoSEQ multiplex PCR; TCRdb stores in-frame clones only, minus some. The repertoire holds more than 90,000 clones, with roughly 85% as singletons. Sequenced sample: PBMCs. These receptors originate from a man aged 25 to 45 in good health and CMV-seronegative. CDR3s include the opening cysteine and the closing phenylalanine or tryptophan. A D gene is named only where the DNA matches it firmly. A row's size may be missing; if present it is once, few, many or a size class.

CDR3 protein: CASSPIRENGLEQYF
CDR3 DNA: TGTGCCAGCAGCCCTATACGGGAAAACGGGCTCGAGCAGTACTTC
D gene: -
V gene: TRBV6-5
clone size: -
J gene: TRBJ2-7

CDR3 protein: CASSFRPFGTEETQYF
CDR3 DNA: TGTGCCAGCAGCTTCAGACCGTTCGGGACAGAAGAGACCCAGTACTTC
D gene: TRBD1
V gene: TRBV11-2
clone size: -
J gene: TRBJ2-5

CDR3 protein: CASSRLAGGYEQYF
CDR3 DNA: TGTGCCAGCAGCCGCTTAGCGGGAGGATACGAGCAGTACTTC
D gene: TRBD2
V gene: TRBV28
clone size: -
J gene: TRBJ2-7

CDR3 protein: CASSQDNNYNEQFF
CDR3 DNA: TGCGCCAGCAGCCAAGATAACAACTACAATGAGCAGTTCTTC
D gene: -
V gene: TRBV4-3
clone size: -
J gene: TRBJ2-1

CDR3 protein: CASSSFGGQNEQYF
CDR3 DNA: TGTGCCAGCAGTTCTTTTGGAGGACAGAACGAGCAGTACTTC
D gene: -
V gene: TRBV6-5
clone size: -
J gene: TRBJ2-7

CDR3 protein: CASSIGLAGDNEQFF
CDR3 DNA: TGTGCCAGTAGTATCGGTCTAGCGGGAGACAATGAGCAGTTCTTC
D gene: TRBD2
V gene: TRBV19
clone size: -
J gene: TRBJ2-1

CDR3 protein: CASTTGTGNTEAFF
CDR3 DNA: TGCGCCAGCACAACCGGGACAGGGAACACTGAAGCTTTCTTT
D gene: TRBD1
V gene: TRBV5-1
clone size: -
J gene: TRBJ1-1

CDR3 protein: CASSVQGQLNTEAFF
CDR3 DNA: TGCGCCAGCAGCGTCCAGGGACAGCTGAACACTGAAGCTTTCTTT
D gene: TRBD1
V gene: TRBV5-1
clone size: -
J gene: TRBJ1-1

CDR3 protein: CASSLFWDRGRYGYTF
CDR3 DNA: TGTGCCAGCAGTTTATTTTGGGACAGGGGGCGATATGGCTACACCTTC
D gene: TRBD1
V gene: TRBV28
clone size: -
J gene: TRBJ1-2

CDR3 protein: CASSLLGGGAEQFF
CDR3 DNA: TGCGCCAGCAGCCTCCTCGGCGGAGGGGCTGAGCAGTTCTTC
D gene: -
V gene: TRBV4-1
clone size: -
J gene: TRBJ2-1

CDR3 protein: CASSSGQGNEQYF
CDR3 DNA: TGTGCCAGCAGCTCCGGACAGGGCAACGAGCAGTACTTC
D gene: TRBD1
V gene: TRBV7-3
clone size: -
J gene: TRBJ2-7

CDR3 protein: CASSPLGQGNMNTEAFF
CDR3 DNA: TGTGCCAGCAGCCCCTTGGGACAGGGGAATATGAACACTGAAGCTTTCTTT
D gene: TRBD1
V gene: TRBV5-4
clone size: once
J gene: TRBJ1-1

CDR3 protein: CASSPPSYKRGEQYF
CDR3 DNA: TGTGCCAGCTCACCACCCTCATATAAAAGGGGCGAGCAGTACTTC
D gene: -
V gene: TRBV18
clone size: -
J gene: TRBJ2-7

CDR3 protein: CAISESIRGGAEAFF
CDR3 DNA: TGTGCCATCAGTGAGTCCATTCGGGGAGGCGCTGAAGCTTTCTTT
D gene: -
V gene: TRBV10-3
clone size: -
J gene: TRBJ1-1

CDR3 protein: CASSIRTGTRGHTEQYF
CDR3 DNA: TGTGCCAGCAGCATACGGACAGGAACAAGGGGGCATACCGAGCAGTACTTC
D gene: TRBD1
V gene: TRBV4-2
clone size: -
J gene: TRBJ2-7

CDR3 protein: CASSFWRGTDTQYF
CDR3 DNA: TGTGCCAGCAGCTTTTGGCGGGGGACAGATACGCAGTATTTT
D gene: TRBD2
V gene: TRBV13
clone size: -
J gene: TRBJ2-3

CDR3 protein: CASRETGGGYGYTF
CDR3 DNA: TGTGCCAGCAGAGAAACAGGGGGGGGCTATGGCTACACCTTC
D gene: TRBD1
V gene: TRBV6-5
clone size: -
J gene: TRBJ1-2

CDR3 protein: CASSLAGLAGEGQLYEQYF
CDR3 DNA: TGCGCCAGCAGCTTGGCCGGCCTAGCGGGAGAGGGGCAACTCTACGAGCAGTACTTC
D gene: TRBD2
V gene: TRBV5-1
clone size: few
J gene: TRBJ2-7

CDR3 protein: CASSSGQGNEQFF
CDR3 DNA: TGTGCCAGCAGCTCCGGACAGGGGAATGAGCAGTTCTTC
D gene: TRBD1
V gene: TRBV7-7
clone size: -
J gene: TRBJ2-1

CDR3 protein: CASSQGRSRGRDGYTF
CDR3 DNA: TGCGCCAGCAGCCAAGGTAGAAGCAGGGGGCGCGATGGCTACACCTTC
D gene: TRBD1
V gene: TRBV4-1
clone size: -
J gene: TRBJ1-2

CDR3 protein: CASSPSEGTPGQGEWGTEAFF
CDR3 DNA: TGTGCCAGCAGCCCAAGTGAAGGGACACCGGGACAGGGTGAATGGGGCACTGAAGCTTTCTTT
D gene: TRBD1
V gene: TRBV9
clone size: -
J gene: TRBJ1-1

CDR3 protein: CASSLPTVNEKLFF
CDR3 DNA: TGTGCCAGCAGCTTGCCAACAGTTAATGAAAAACTGTTTTTT
D gene: -
V gene: TRBV5-6
clone size: -
J gene: TRBJ1-4

CDR3 protein: CASSTGTGRGGYTF
CDR3 DNA: TGTGCCAGCAGTACTGGGACAGGGAGGGGTGGCTACACCTTC
D gene: TRBD1
V gene: TRBV27
clone size: -
J gene: TRBJ1-2

CDR3 protein: CASTRGGSNYNEQFF
CDR3 DNA: TGTGCCAGTACCCGTGGGGGCAGTAATTACAATGAGCAGTTCTTC
D gene: -
V gene: TRBV19
clone size: -
J gene: TRBJ2-1

CDR3 protein: CASSPSGTGGELFF
CDR3 DNA: TGTGCCAGCTCACCATCCGGGACAGGCGGGGAGCTGTTTTTT
D gene: TRBD1
V gene: TRBV18
clone size: -
J gene: TRBJ2-2

CDR3 protein: CASSQVQQGVSGTEAFF
CDR3 DNA: TGTGCCAGCAGCCAAGTCCAACAGGGGGTCTCTGGGACTGAAGCTTTCTTT
D gene: TRBD1
V gene: TRBV4-2
clone size: few
J gene: TRBJ1-1

CDR3 protein: CATSPKAGRGPYGYTF
CDR3 DNA: TGTGCCACCAGCCCTAAAGCCGGGAGGGGTCCCTATGGCTACACCTTC
D gene: -
V gene: TRBV15
clone size: -
J gene: TRBJ1-2

CDR3 protein: CSVEDGWLEPNEQFF
CDR3 DNA: TGCAGCGTTGAAGATGGGTGGCTAGAGCCAAATGAGCAGTTCTTC
D gene: -
V gene: TRBV29-1
clone size: few
J gene: TRBJ2-1

CDR3 protein: CAISESNTISGYTF
CDR3 DNA: TGTGCCATCAGTGAGTCGAACACCATAAGTGGCTACACCTTC
D gene: -
V gene: TRBV10-3
clone size: -
J gene: TRBJ1-2

CDR3 protein: CASSHQTGPEQFF
CDR3 DNA: TGCGCCAGCAGCCACCAGACAGGGCCGGAGCAGTTCTTC
D gene: TRBD1
V gene: TRBV5-1
clone size: -
J gene: TRBJ2-1

CDR3 protein: CASSPRRSPGNEQFF
CDR3 DNA: TGTGCCAGCTCCCCGCGACGTTCCCCCGGGAATGAGCAGTTCTTC
D gene: -
V gene: TRBV6-5
clone size: -
J gene: TRBJ2-1

CDR3 protein: CASREGAEVGNQPQHF
CDR3 DNA: TGTGCCAGCAGGGAGGGGGCGGAGGTGGGCAATCAGCCCCAGCATTTT
D gene: TRBD1
V gene: TRBV27
clone size: once
J gene: TRBJ1-5

CDR3 protein: CASSSPRIGTQYF
CDR3 DNA: TGTGCCAGCAGTTCTCCAAGAATCGGGACCCAGTACTTC
D gene: -
V gene: TRBV27
clone size: -
J gene: TRBJ2-5

CDR3 protein: CASSLVSGGTGELFF
CDR3 DNA: TGTGCCAGCAGCTTAGTTAGCGGGGGTACCGGGGAGCTGTTTTTT
D gene: TRBD2
V gene: TRBV7-2
clone size: -
J gene: TRBJ2-2

CDR3 protein: CASSQVTAYQPQHF
CDR3 DNA: TGCGCCAGCAGCCAAGTCACTGCATATCAGCCCCAGCATTTT
D gene: -
V gene: TRBV4-1
clone size: once
J gene: TRBJ1-5

CDR3 protein: CSSGQGRYGYTF
CDR3 DNA: TGCAGCTCGGGACAGGGCCGATATGGCTACACCTTC
D gene: TRBD1
V gene: TRBV29-1
clone size: -
J gene: TRBJ1-2

CDR3 protein: CASSRALRGQETQYF
CDR3 DNA: TGTGCCAGCAGCAGAGCTTTGCGAGGGCAAGAGACCCAGTACTTC
D gene: -
V gene: TRBV11-2
clone size: -
J gene: TRBJ2-5

CDR3 protein: CASWRIPYEQYF
CDR3 DNA: TGTGCCAGCTGGCGGATACCCTACGAGCAGTACTTC
D gene: -
V gene: TRBV27
clone size: -
J gene: TRBJ2-7

CDR3 protein: CASSPPRVSYEQYF
CDR3 DNA: TGTGCCAGCTCACCACCTCGGGTATCCTACGAGCAGTACTTC
D gene: -
V gene: TRBV18
clone size: -
J gene: TRBJ2-7

CDR3 protein: CASYKYPGFYGYTF
CDR3 DNA: TGTGCCAGCTACAAATATCCGGGATTCTATGGCTACACCTTC
D gene: -
V gene: TRBV28
clone size: -
J gene: TRBJ1-2